This TCR beta chain was profiled in a study of cytomegalovirus exposure and HLA in healthy donors. Study-wide context: Around 80 million unique TCRs from HLA-typed donors were held in an early data release.

The study, taken as a whole, reports: The authors considered a cluster of highly shared sequence variants likely to be a sequencing artifact. Across HLA loci, a later analysis found differing TCR association rates, with DRB1 most and HLA-C fewest. For most TCR sequences rarity was the rule, although some public TCRs occurred in many donors.

The germline V and J ends were trimmed by 4 bases and 3 bases, with 14 bases remaining between them. In germline, CDR1 is SGHRS, CDR2 YFSETQ. This CDR3 has 14 residues. With 60 Vbeta and 13 Jbeta primers, the PCR was carried out. The table came from immunoSEQ multiplex PCR; TCRdb's copy has only in-frame clones and leaves some out. Of about 100,000 clones in the sample, roughly three quarters are singletons; the top ten hold more than 0.6%. On this clone itself: No antigen is known for it.

This receptor was taken from a woman aged 55-69 years in good health and CMV-seronegative. The sequencing input was PBMCs. This sequence joins TRBV5-1 and TRBJ2-7; D gene uncertain. The DNA for the CDR3 is TGCGCCAGCAGCCCGGTCAACCCGAACTACGAGCAGTACTTC. Translating it yields CASSPVNPNYEQYF.